This T cell receptor (beta chain) originates from a study of type 1 regulatory T cells. TCRdb processed the reads anew with MiXCR; each CDR3 protein has one entry. This sample has some 90,000 distinct CDR3 sequences, with about 28% found just once. Germline values: CDR1 SGHTA, CDR2 FQGNSA. This CDR3 region has 14 residues. V gave up 6 bases and J gave up 5 bases, with 13 bases separating them. The chain has TRBV7-2 and TRBJ2-2, with D hard to call. Sequencing used CD4+ T cells, either the whole sample or a sorted fraction (not recorded which). This clonotype originated in a human donor in good health. The CDR3, as DNA: TGTGCCAGCAGATATGCCCCTCTGACCGGGGAGCTGTTTTTT. Its translation is CASRYAPLTGELFF.